Following are 2 T cell receptor beta chains from one sample sequenced in a study of radiotherapy plus CTLA-4 blockade in lung cancer. Clones were sequenced by immunoSEQ multiplex PCR, and TCRdb holds only the in-frame ones, with some missing. The table lists 15,000 to 20,000 clones, roughly 88% of them singletons, with around a quarter in the top ten. Material: peripheral blood, obtained from a patient treated with radiotherapy plus ipilimumab. These receptors all stem from a human donor with non-small cell lung cancer whose response to radiotherapy plus ipilimumab could not be evaluated.

This clone is a singleton in its sample. The V and J genes are TRBV5-6 and TRBJ1-2; D is possibly TRBD1 (6 bases). The CDR3 covers 15 residues. With 4 bases removed from V and 4 bases from J, the gap between germline ends came to 17 bases. Germline CDR1 SGHDT, CDR2 YYEEEE. DNA for the CDR3: TGTGCCAGCAGCCCTACAGGGTATCCTTCCTATGGCTACACCTTC. This translates into CASSPTGYPSYGYTF. The whole variable domain, filled in from reference TRBV5-6 and TRBJ1-2, reads DAGVTQSPTHLIKTRGQQVTLRCSPKSGHDTVSWYQQALGQGPQFIFQYYEEEERQRGNFPDRFSGHQFPNYSSELNVNALLLGDSALYLCASSPTGYPSYGYTFGSGTRLTVV.

V usage is TRBV5-1 and J usage is TRBJ2-7, with 7 bases aligning to TRBD1. The CDR3 spans 13 residues. CDR1 and CDR2 (germline): SGHRS, YFSETQ. V was pared by 4 bases and J by 4 bases, with 5 bases of the junction left unmatched. Written as DNA, the CDR3 is TGCGCCAGCAGCGGTGGGACAGTTTACGAGCAGTACTTC. Encoded protein: CASSGGTVYEQYF. The whole variable domain, remainder taken from reference TRBV5-1 and TRBJ2-7, is KAGVTQTPRYLIKTRGQQVTLSCSPISGHRSVSWYQQTPGQGLQFLFEYFSETQRNKGNFPGRFSGRQFSNSRSEMNVSTLELGDSALYLCASSGGTVYEQYFGPGTRLTVT.